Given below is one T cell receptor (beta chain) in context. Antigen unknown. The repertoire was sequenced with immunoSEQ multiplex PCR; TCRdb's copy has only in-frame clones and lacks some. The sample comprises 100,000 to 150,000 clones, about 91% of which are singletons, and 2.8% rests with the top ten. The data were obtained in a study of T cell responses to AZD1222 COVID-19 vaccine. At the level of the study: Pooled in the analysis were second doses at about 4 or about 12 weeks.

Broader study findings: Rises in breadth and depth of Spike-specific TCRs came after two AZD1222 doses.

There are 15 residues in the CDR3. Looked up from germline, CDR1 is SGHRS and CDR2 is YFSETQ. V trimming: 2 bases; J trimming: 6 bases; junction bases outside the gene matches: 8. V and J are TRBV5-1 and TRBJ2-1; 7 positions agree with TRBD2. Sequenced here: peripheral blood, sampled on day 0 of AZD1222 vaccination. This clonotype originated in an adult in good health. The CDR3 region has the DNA TGCGCCAGCAGCTTACCGTCTAGCGGTGGCAATGAGCAGTTCTTC. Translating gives CASSLPSSGGNEQFF.